This TCR beta chain was recovered during a study of blood T cells in healthy people across ages. It was with a sample-barcoded 5' primer and a J-beta primer mix that a second PCR of roughly 6 to 11 cycles was run. TCRdb independently ran MiXCR on the 5' RACE reads; one entry per CDR3 protein. The table lists about 730,000 distinct CDR3 sequences, approximately 43% of them singletons, with roughly 19% in the top ten. This CDR3 is 16 amino acids long. V was pared by 5 bases and J by 1 base, with 17 bases between. Germline assignment: CDR1 SGHAT and CDR2 FQNNGV. The sample was blood. V is TRBV11-2 and J is TRBJ2-5, with D possibly TRBD2 on 6 matching bases. The sequence was collected from a woman aged 55-69 years in good health. This CDR3 reads CASSPRLVAFQETQYF. The CDR3 DNA reads TGTGCCAGCAGCCCGCGACTAGTGGCGTTCCAAGAGACCCAGTACTTC.